The 28 T cell receptor beta chains reported below all come from one sample, sequenced in a study of blood T cell repertoires in COVID-19. The assay was immunoSEQ multiplex PCR, and TCRdb's table has in-frame clones only and misses some. The sample contains approximately 100,000 clones, roughly 89% of which appear only once. Input material: peripheral blood. These receptors all stem from a woman of 80 years or more with active COVID-19.

The chain has TRBV3-1 (or the pseudogene TRBV3-2) and TRBJ2-7; 15 nucleotides align to TRBD2. Germline-derived CDR1 and CDR2 are LGHDT and YNNKEL (reference sequence). Trimming took 3 bases from V and 7 from J; bases not matched to a gene: 16. CDR3 length equals 19 residues. The CDR3 DNA sequence: TGTGCCAGCAGCCATCGGGGATTGGGACTAGCGGGAGGACTTGGGGAGCAGTACTTC. Its protein is CASSHRGLGLAGGLGEQYF.

The chain uses TRBV28 and TRBJ2-2, with a possible D match to TRBD1 (5 bases). Trimming removed 4 bases at V and 3 bases at J, with 18 bases between. Germline V gives CDR1 MDHEN, CDR2 SYDVKM. The CDR3 length is 17 residues. The CDR3 sequence: CASSSLLLDRHTGELFF. The CDR3 DNA reads TGTGCCAGCAGTTCCCTACTCCTTGACAGACACACCGGGGAGCTGTTTTTT.

The count of this clone is one. The chain carries TRBV18 and TRBJ2-5; 8 bases are shared with TRBD2. Germline V gives CDR1 KGHSH, CDR2 LQKENI. J lost 5 bases, V lost 2 bases, and 1 base had no gene match. This CDR3 has 13 amino acids. DNA for the CDR3: TGTGCCAGCTCACCAACGGGGGGGGAGACCCAGTACTTC. This sequence encodes CASSPTGGETQYF.

The rearrangement uses TRBV15 and TRBJ2-3, with D possibly matching TRBD2 (5 bases). Trimming shortened V by 0 bases and J by 5 bases, and 15 bases separated the two germline ends. This CDR3 is built from 16 residues. Germline-derived CDR1 and CDR2 are LNHNV and YYDKDF (reference sequence). CDR3 bases: TGTGCCACCAGCAGAGACCACGGAGAGGGAGTAGATACGCAGTATTTT. Residues: CATSRDHGEGVDTQYF.

The rearrangement joins TRBV28 to TRBJ2-1; maybe TRBD1 (6 bases). The germline gives CDR1 MDHEN, CDR2 SYDVKM. CDR3 size: 15 residues. Trimming removed 6 bases at V and 1 base at J, with 13 bases between. CDR3 residues: CASRSRGKSYNEQFF. CDR3 sequence (DNA): TGTGCCAGCAGATCTAGGGGGAAATCCTACAATGAGCAGTTCTTC.

The V and J genes are TRBV10-2 and TRBJ2-2; the match to TRBD2 covers 8 bases. V was clipped by 5 bases and J by 5 bases; unmatched bases: 7. Germline V gene sequence: CDR1 WSHSY, CDR2 SAAADI. The CDR3 covers 15 residues. Here the CDR3 DNA reads TGCGCCAGCAGTAGAGTGGGGACTAGGACCGGGGAGCTGTTTTTT. The encoded protein is CASSRVGTRTGELFF.

V usage is TRBV28 and J usage is TRBJ1-6; a possible D gene is TRBD1 (5 bases). The CDR3 has 13 residues. The V end lost 5 bases, the J end lost 6 bases, and 8 bases lay between the germline ends. Germline-derived CDR1 and CDR2 are MDHEN and SYDVKM. DNA for the CDR3: TGTGCCAGCAGTAGACAGTTTAATTCACCCCTCCACTTT. As protein: CASSRQFNSPLHF.

The chain has TRBV5-6 and TRBJ2-7, with TRBD1 identical over 10 bases. J gave up 6 bases and V 4 bases, and 4 bases lay outside the gene matches. Germline V gene data show CDR1 as SGHDT and CDR2 as YYEEEE. The CDR3 runs to 13 residues. CDR3 amino acids: CASSRTGGLEQYF. DNA for the CDR3: TGTGCCAGCAGCCGGACAGGGGGGCTCGAGCAGTACTTC.

This clone was picked up a small number of times. V gene TRBV19 combines with J gene TRBJ2-4; 7 bases line up with TRBD1. J lost 1 base, V lost 0 bases, and 3 bases had no gene match. CDR3 length: 16 residues. Germline values: CDR1 LNHDA, CDR2 SQIVND (reference sequence). This CDR3 is CASSIDLRGAKNIQYF. The CDR3 nucleotides are TGTGCCAGTAGTATAGACCTCAGGGGGGCCAAAAACATTCAGTACTTC.

The J gene is TRBJ1-4, the V gene TRBV10-3; TRBD1 is a possible D gene (5 bases). Germline loops: CDR1 ENHRY, CDR2 SYGVKD. The CDR3 contains 15 residues. V was pared by 0 bases and J by 4 bases, with 9 bases between. CDR3 nucleotides: TGTGCCATCAGTGAGTCTGGCCAGGGTAATGAAAAACTGTTTTTT. Amino acid sequence: CAISESGQGNEKLFF.

The chain joins TRBV5-6 to TRBJ1-1, with 7 bases identical to TRBD1. Germline CDR1 SGHDT, CDR2 YYEEEE. This CDR3 has 15 residues. V shed 3 bases and J 4 bases; nucleotides not matched to a gene: 9. The CDR3 loop reads CASSYITGVGTEAFF. The DNA of the CDR3 is TGTGCCAGCAGCTACATAACAGGGGTTGGCACTGAAGCTTTCTTT.

This chain uses TRBV5-6 with TRBJ2-7, with TRBD1 identical over 7 bases. V shed 0 bases, J shed 6 bases, and the junction held 6 bases outside the gene matches. The germline gives CDR1 SGHDT, CDR2 YYEEEE. The CDR3 length is 14 residues. DNA of the CDR3: TGTGCCAGCAGCTTGGTCACAGGGGTCCCCGAGCAGTACTTC. This sequence encodes CASSLVTGVPEQYF.

The V call is TRBV18, the J call TRBJ2-7; possible D gene TRBD2, 6 bases. The CDR3 is 13 residues long. V was clipped by 5 bases and J by 7 bases, with 15 bases between them. Germline-derived CDR1 and CDR2 are KGHSH and LQKENI. The CDR3 coding sequence is TGTGCCAGCTCAGCGGGACCCCGGGAGGAGCAGTACTTC. It encodes CASSAGPREEQYF.

The chain couples TRBV10-3 to TRBJ1-5; D ambiguous. From germline, CDR1 is ENHRY and CDR2 SYGVKD. This CDR3 has 14 residues. Trimming took off 4 bases at V and 2 bases at J, with 9 bases between the two ends. CDR3 bases: TGTGCCATCAGTGGAACAGACCGCAATCAGCCCCAGCATTTT. Residues: CAISGTDRNQPQHF.

The V gene is TRBV5-4, the J gene TRBJ2-5; D is perhaps TRBD2 (5 bases). Germline V lookup: CDR1 SGHNT, CDR2 YYREEE (reference sequence). V shed 4 bases and J shed 2 bases, with 15 bases lying between them. This CDR3 has 15 amino acids. CDR3 bases: TGTGCCAGCAGCCCTACGAGGGAACGGCAAGAGACCCAGTACTTC. Protein sequence: CASSPTRERQETQYF. The variable domain in full, with the rest retrieved from reference TRBV5-4 and TRBJ2-5, is ETGVTQSPTHLIKTRGQQVTLRCSSQSGHNTVSWYQQALGQGPQFIFQYYREEENGRGNFPPRFSGLQFPNYSSELNVNALELDDSALYLCASSPTRERQETQYFGPGTRLLVL.

This chain connects TRBV5-1 to TRBJ2-1; D might be TRBD2 (6 bases). Germline V gene sequence: CDR1 SGHRS, CDR2 YFSETQ. The CDR3 has 15 residues. Trimming cost V 3 bases and J 0 bases, with 10 bases left between them. The CDR3 DNA reads as TGCGCCAGCAGCTCTGCGGGACCCTCCTACAATGAGCAGTTCTTC. Protein sequence: CASSSAGPSYNEQFF.

V is TRBV5-6 and J is TRBJ1-2; the D gene is possibly TRBD1 (6 bases). This CDR3 comprises 13 residues. Per the germline V gene, CDR1 is SGHDT and CDR2 is YYEEEE. The ends were cut back, 5 bases at V and 2 bases at J, with 10 bases in the middle. The CDR3 here is CASRYQGNYGYTF. The CDR3 DNA sequence: TGTGCCAGCAGGTATCAGGGGAACTATGGCTACACCTTC.

The chain recombines TRBV19 with TRBJ2-5, with 8 bases matching TRBD1. Germline lookup yields CDR1 LNHDA and CDR2 SQIVND (reference sequence). CDR3 length equals 15 residues. Losses at the gene ends were 3 bases for V and 4 bases for J; bases not matched to a gene: 7. The CDR3 nucleotides are TGTGCCAGTAGTATGACAGGGGCCGGGAGAGAGACCCAGTACTTC. Protein product: CASSMTGAGRETQYF.

This clone came up once. The J gene is TRBJ1-1, the V gene TRBV5-8; possibly TRBD1 for D (6 bases). The CDR3 totals 15 residues. Germline CDR1 reads SGHTS; CDR2 reads YDEGEE. Trimming shortened V by 1 base and J by 4 bases, and 14 bases separated the two germline ends. For the CDR3, the DNA is TGTGCCAGCAGCTTGTTTGTCACCAGGGGCACTGAAGCTTTCTTT. Its translation: CASSLFVTRGTEAFF.

The chain couples TRBV29-1 to TRBJ2-3; TRBD1 aligns across 7 bases. This CDR3 has 13 amino acids. CDR1 is SQVTM, CDR2 ANQGSEA, per germline. V was clipped by 7 bases and J by 5 bases; unmatched bases: 9. The CDR3 DNA reads TGCAGCGCCGCGACAGGGTGGGGAGATACGCAGTATTTT. Encoded protein: CSAATGWGDTQYF.

This sequence joins TRBV3-1 (or the pseudogene TRBV3-2) and TRBJ2-1; D is perhaps TRBD2 (5 bases). Trimming removed 0 bases at V and 8 bases at J, with 14 bases between. Germline V CDR1 and CDR2: LGHDT, YNNKEL (reference sequence). CDR3 size: 15 residues. The CDR3 sequence is CASSQDLAEADEQFF. CDR3 DNA: TGTGCCAGCAGCCAAGATCTAGCCGAGGCTGATGAGCAGTTCTTC.

The table lists this clone with a count of one. This chain connects TRBV12-3 or TRBV12-4 to TRBJ1-2, with 8 positions matching TRBD1. V was pared by 4 bases and J by 8 bases, with 3 bases of the junction left unmatched. The CDR3 covers 12 residues. This CDR3 is CASSSGGRGYTF. The CDR3 bases are TGTGCCAGCAGTTCAGGGGGCCGCGGCTACACCTTC.

In this sample, this clone turned up once. The J gene is TRBJ2-7, the V gene TRBV10-3; D unclear. Trimming stripped 4 bases from V and 3 bases from J, with 4 bases between. Germline CDR1 is ENHRY and CDR2 is SYGVKD. This CDR3 has 11 residues. The DNA for the CDR3 is TGTGCCATCAGTGGACTCTACGAGCAGTACTTC. This codes for CAISGLYEQYF.

The chain uses TRBV6-6 and TRBJ2-3; the D gene is possibly TRBD2 (6 bases). This CDR3 comprises 17 residues. Trimming removed 5 bases at V and 1 base at J, with 19 bases between. Germline V gene lookup returns CDR1 MNHNY and CDR2 SVGAGI (reference sequence). The CDR3 region has the DNA TGTGCCAGCAGTCCCGGGGGTCGAGGGCCCGGCACAGATACGCAGTATTTT. It translates to CASSPGGRGPGTDTQYF.

The chain has TRBV7-2 and TRBJ2-1; 9 bases are shared with TRBD2. Germline-derived CDR1 and CDR2 are SGHTA and FQGNSA. V trimming: 5 bases; J trimming: 6 bases; junction bases outside the gene matches: 11. There are 16 residues in the CDR3. The CDR3 spells CASSPGGLAGSNEQFF. CDR3 nucleotide sequence: TGTGCCAGCAGCCCAGGGGGGCTAGCGGGAAGCAATGAGCAGTTCTTC.

This clone showed up just once. DNA of the CDR3: TGTGCCAGCAGTCCCGGACTAGCGGGAACGACCGGGGAGCTGTTTTTT. Protein product: CASSPGLAGTTGELFF. The V gene is TRBV27, the J gene TRBJ2-2; 12 bases fit TRBD2. CDR3 length: 16 amino acids. After removal of 5 bases from V and 5 bases from J, the junction contained 6 bases not matched to a gene. CDR1 and CDR2 from the germline V gene are MNHEY and SMNVEV (reference sequence).

Worth noting for this clone: The identical CDR3 is also encoded by other nucleotide sequences in the sample. CDR3 in amino acids: CASSLGGTGDEKLFF. CDR3 DNA sequence: TGTGCCAGCAGCTTGGGGGGGACAGGGGACGAAAAACTGTTTTTT. The chain carries TRBV5-6 and TRBJ1-4; 10 bases are a match to TRBD1. The CDR3 consists of 15 residues. Germline lookup yields CDR1 SGHDT and CDR2 YYEEEE. Trimming removed 0 bases from V and 8 bases from J; junction bases left unmatched: 4.

A single count supports this clone. The chain recombines TRBV4-3 with TRBJ2-7; 7 bases match TRBD1. CDR1 and CDR2 (germline): LGHNA, YSLEER. The CDR3 runs 14 residues. J was trimmed by 7 bases and V by 0 bases; bases with no gene match: 6. Here the CDR3 DNA reads TGCGCCAGCAGCCAAGAAGGGACAGTGGGTGAGCAGTACTTC. Its protein is CASSQEGTVGEQYF.